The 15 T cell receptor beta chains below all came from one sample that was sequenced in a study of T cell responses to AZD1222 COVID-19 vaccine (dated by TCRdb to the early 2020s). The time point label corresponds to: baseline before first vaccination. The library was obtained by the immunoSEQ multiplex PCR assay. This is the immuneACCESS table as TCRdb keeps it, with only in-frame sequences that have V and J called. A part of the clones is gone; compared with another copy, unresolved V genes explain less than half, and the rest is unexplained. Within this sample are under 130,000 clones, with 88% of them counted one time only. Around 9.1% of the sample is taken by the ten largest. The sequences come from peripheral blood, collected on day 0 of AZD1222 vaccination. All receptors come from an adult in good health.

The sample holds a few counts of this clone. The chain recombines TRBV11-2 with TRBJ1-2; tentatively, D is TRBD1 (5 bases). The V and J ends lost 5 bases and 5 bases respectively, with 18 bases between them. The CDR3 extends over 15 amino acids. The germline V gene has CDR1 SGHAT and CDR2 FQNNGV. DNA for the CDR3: TGTGCCAGCAGCCCTGTTCTGGGGGGGAATTATGGCTACACCTTC. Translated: CASSPVLGGNYGYTF.

CDR3 nucleotides: TGCGCCAGCAGCTTAGACAGGGCCGGAGATGAAAAACTGTTTTTT. Protein sequence: CASSLDRAGDEKLFF. The rearrangement joins TRBV5-1 to TRBJ1-4; 7 bases fit TRBD1. Germline V gives CDR1 SGHRS, CDR2 YFSETQ. Trimming removed 2 bases from V and 6 bases from J; junction bases left unmatched: 7. The CDR3 loop spans 15 amino acids.

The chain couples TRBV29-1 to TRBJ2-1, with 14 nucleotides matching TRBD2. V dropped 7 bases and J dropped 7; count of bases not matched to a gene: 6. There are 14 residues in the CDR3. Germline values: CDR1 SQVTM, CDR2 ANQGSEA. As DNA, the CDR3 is TGCAGCGGTGGACTAGCGGGAGGATCAAATGAGCAGTTCTTC. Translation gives CSGGLAGGSNEQFF.

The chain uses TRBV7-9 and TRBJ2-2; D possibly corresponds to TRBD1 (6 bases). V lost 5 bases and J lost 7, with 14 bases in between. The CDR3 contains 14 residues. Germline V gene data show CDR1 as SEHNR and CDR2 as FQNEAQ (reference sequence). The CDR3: CASSPQGTGGELFF. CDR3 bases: TGTGCCAGCAGCCCCCAGGGGACGGGCGGGGAGCTGTTTTTT. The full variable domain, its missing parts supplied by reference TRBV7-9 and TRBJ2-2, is DTGVSQNPRHKITKRGQNVTFRCDPISEHNRLYWYRQTLGQGPEFLTYFQNEAQLEKSRLLSDRFSAERPKGSFSTLEIQRTEQGDSAMYLCASSPQGTGGELFFGEGSRLTVL.

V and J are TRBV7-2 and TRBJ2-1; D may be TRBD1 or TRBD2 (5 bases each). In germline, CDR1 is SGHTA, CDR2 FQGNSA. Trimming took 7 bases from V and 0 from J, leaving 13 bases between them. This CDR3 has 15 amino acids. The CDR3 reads CASIFRGSSYNEQFF. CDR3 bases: TGTGCCAGCATCTTCCGGGGCAGCTCCTACAATGAGCAGTTCTTC.

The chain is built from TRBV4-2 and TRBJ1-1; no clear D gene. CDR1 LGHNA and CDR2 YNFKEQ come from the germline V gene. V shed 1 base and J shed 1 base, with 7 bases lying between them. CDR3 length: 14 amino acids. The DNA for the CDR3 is TGTGCCAGCAGCCAAGGTCTTCGGAACACTGAAGCTTTCTTT. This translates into CASSQGLRNTEAFF.

The CDR3 region has the DNA TGTGCCAGCAGTTTATCAGGGACGGATCAGCCCCAGCATTTT. It is translated as CASSLSGTDQPQHF. The V call is TRBV27, the J call TRBJ1-5, with a weak D call TRBD1 (5 bases). CDR1 MNHEY and CDR2 SMNVEV come from the germline V gene (reference sequence). CDR3 length: 14 amino acids. The V end was cut by 0 bases, the J end by 5 bases, with 8 bases between.

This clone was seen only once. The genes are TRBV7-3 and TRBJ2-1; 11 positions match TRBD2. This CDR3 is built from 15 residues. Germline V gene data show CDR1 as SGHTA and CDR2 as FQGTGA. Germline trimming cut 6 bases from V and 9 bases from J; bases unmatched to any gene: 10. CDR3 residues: CASSFTSGSRGEQFF. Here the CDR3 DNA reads TGTGCCAGCAGTTTCACTAGCGGGAGTCGGGGTGAGCAGTTCTTC. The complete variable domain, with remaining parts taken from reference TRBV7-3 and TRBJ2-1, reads GAGVSQTPSNKVTEKGKYVELRCDPISGHTALYWYRQSLGQGPEFLIYFQGTGAADDSGLPNDRFFAVRPEGSVSTLKIQRTERGDSAVYLCASSFTSGSRGEQFFGPGTRLTVL.

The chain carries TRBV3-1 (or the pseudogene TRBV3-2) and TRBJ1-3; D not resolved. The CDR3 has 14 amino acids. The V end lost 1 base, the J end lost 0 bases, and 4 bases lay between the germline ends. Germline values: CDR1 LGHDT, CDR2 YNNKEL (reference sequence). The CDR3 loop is CASSQVGSGNTIYF. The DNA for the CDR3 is TGTGCCAGCAGCCAAGTGGGCTCTGGAAACACCATATATTTT.

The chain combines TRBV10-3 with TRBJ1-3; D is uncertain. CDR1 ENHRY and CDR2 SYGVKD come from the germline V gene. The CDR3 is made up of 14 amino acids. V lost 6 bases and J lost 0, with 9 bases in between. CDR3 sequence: CAISQDASGNTIYF. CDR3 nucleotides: TGTGCCATCAGCCAGGACGCCTCTGGAAACACCATATATTTT.

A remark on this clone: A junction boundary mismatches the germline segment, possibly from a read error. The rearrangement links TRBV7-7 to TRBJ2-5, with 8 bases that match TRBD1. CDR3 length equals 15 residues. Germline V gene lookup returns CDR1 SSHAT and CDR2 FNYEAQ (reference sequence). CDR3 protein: CASSGNTGGQETQYF. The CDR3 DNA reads TGTGCTAGCAGCGGTAATACAGGGGGCCAAGAGACCCAGTACTTC.

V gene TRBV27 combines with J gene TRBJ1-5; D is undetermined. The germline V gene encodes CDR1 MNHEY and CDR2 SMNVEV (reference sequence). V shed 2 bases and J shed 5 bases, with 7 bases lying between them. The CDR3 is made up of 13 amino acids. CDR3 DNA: TGTGCCAGCAGTTTACAGGCTGATCAGCCCCAGCATTTT. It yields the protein CASSLQADQPQHF.

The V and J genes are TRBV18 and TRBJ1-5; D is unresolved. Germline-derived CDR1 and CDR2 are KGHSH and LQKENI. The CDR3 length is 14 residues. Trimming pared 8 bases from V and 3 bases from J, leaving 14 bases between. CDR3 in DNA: TGTGCCAGCCAGATTGACCGTTTCAATCAGCCCCAGCATTTT. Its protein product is CASQIDRFNQPQHF.

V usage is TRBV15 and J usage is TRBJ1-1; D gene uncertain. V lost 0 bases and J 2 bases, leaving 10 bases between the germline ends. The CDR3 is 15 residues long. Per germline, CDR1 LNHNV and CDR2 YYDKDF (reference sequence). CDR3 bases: TGTGCCACCAGCAGAGATCGAACGGTTAACACTGAAGCTTTCTTT. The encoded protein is CATSRDRTVNTEAFF.

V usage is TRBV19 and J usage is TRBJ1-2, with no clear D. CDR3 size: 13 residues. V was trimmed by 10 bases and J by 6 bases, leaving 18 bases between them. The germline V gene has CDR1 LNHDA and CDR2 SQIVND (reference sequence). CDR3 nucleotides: TGTGCCACCAGAGGGAAGGCAGGAGATGGCTACACCTTC. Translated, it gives CATRGKAGDGYTF.